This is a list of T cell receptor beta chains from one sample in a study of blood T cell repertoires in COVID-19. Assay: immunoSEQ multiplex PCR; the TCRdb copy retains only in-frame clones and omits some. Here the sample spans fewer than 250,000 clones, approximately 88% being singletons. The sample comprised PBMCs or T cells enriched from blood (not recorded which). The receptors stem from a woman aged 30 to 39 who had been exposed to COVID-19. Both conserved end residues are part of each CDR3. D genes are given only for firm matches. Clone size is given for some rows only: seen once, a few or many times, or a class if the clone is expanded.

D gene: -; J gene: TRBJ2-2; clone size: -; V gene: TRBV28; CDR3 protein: CASSSVNTGELFF; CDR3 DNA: TGTGCCAGCAGTTCGGTTAACACCGGGGAGCTGTTTTTT
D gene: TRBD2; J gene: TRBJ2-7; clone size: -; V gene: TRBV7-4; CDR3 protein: CASRFPVGLAGGEQYF; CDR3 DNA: TGTGCCAGCAGATTTCCCGTTGGGCTAGCGGGAGGCGAGCAGTACTTC
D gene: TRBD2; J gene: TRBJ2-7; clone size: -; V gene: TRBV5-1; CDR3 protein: CVSSQGLAGIGIYEQYF; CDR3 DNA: TGCGTCAGCAGCCAGGGACTAGCGGGCATAGGGATCTACGAGCAGTACTTC
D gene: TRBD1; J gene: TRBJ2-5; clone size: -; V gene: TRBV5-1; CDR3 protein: CASSLARTGVQETQYF; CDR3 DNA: TGCGCCAGCAGCTTGGCAAGGACAGGGGTCCAAGAGACCCAGTACTTC
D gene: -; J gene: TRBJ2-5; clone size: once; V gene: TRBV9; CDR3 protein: CASSVAAGGETQYF; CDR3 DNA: TGTGCCAGCAGCGTAGCGGCGGGTGGGGAGACCCAGTACTTC
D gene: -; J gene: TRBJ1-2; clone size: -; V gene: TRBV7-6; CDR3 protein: CASSPPRGQVYGYTF; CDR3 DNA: TGTGCCAGCAGCCCCCCTCGTGGGCAGGTTTATGGCTACACCTTC
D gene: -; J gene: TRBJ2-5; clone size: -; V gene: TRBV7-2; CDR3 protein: CASSLVSQETQYF; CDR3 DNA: TGTGCCAGCAGCTTAGTCTCCCAAGAGACCCAGTACTTC
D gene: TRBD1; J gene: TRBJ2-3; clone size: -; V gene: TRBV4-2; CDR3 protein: CASSQDSTGGTDTQYF; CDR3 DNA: TGTGCCAGCAGCCAAGATAGTACAGGGGGCACAGATACGCAGTATTTT
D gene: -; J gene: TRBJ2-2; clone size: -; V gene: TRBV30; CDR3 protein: CAWRLWDKNTGELFF; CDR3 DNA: TGTGCCTGGAGACTGTGGGACAAGAACACCGGGGAGCTGTTTTTT
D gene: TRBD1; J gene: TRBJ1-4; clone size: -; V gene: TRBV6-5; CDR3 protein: CASRRPGQSNEKLFF; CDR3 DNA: TGTGCCAGCAGGCGCCCGGGACAGAGTAATGAAAAACTGTTTTTT
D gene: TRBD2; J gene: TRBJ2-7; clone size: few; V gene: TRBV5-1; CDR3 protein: CASSPGLAGTSYEQYF; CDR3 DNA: TGCGCCAGCAGCCCCGGACTAGCGGGAACCTCCTACGAGCAGTACTTC
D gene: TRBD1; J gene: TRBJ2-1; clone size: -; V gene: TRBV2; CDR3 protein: CASRWTGGTYNEQFF; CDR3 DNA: TGTGCCAGCAGGTGGACAGGGGGCACCTACAATGAGCAGTTCTTC
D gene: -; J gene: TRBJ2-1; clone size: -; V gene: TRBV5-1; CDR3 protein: CASSMSSTSSYNEQFF; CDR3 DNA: TGCGCCAGCAGCATGTCTAGCACGAGCTCCTACAATGAGCAGTTCTTC
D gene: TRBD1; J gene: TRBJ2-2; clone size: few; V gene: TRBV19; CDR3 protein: CASSATGGTGELFF; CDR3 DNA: TGTGCCAGTAGTGCGACAGGGGGCACCGGGGAGCTGTTTTTT
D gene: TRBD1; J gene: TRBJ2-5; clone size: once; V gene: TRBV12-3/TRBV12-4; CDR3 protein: CASSYRGRETQYF; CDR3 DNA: TGTGCCAGCAGCTACAGGGGACGAGAGACCCAGTACTTC
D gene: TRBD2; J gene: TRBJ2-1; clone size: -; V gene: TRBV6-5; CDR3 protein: CASRKLANEQFF; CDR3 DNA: TGTGCCAGCAGGAAACTAGCGAATGAGCAGTTCTTC
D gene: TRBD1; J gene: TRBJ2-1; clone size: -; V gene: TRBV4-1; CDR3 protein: CASSQRTGSRSYNEQFF; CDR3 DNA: TGCGCCAGCAGCCAGCGGACAGGGTCCCGGTCCTACAATGAGCAGTTCTTC
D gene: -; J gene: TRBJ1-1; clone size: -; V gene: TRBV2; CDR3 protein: CASSGHRDAEAFF; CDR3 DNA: TGTGCCAGCAGTGGGCACAGGGACGCTGAAGCTTTCTTT
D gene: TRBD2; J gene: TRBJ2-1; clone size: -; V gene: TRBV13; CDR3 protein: CASSFPLAGDNEQFF; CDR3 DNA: TGTGCCAGCAGCTTCCCCTTAGCGGGAGACAATGAGCAGTTCTTC
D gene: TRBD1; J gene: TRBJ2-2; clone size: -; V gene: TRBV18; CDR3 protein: CASSPTPDRGNTGELFF; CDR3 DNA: TGTGCCAGCTCACCCACCCCCGACAGGGGGAACACCGGGGAGCTGTTTTTT
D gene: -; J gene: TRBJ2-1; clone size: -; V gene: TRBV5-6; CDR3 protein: CASSLVHGSSYNEQFF; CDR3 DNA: TGTGCCAGCAGCTTGGTGCACGGGAGCTCCTACAATGAGCAGTTCTTC
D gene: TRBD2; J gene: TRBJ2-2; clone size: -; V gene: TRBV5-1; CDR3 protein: CASSPPREGLPGELFF; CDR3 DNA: TGCGCCAGCAGCCCTCCGCGGGAGGGTTTACCCGGGGAGCTGTTTTTT
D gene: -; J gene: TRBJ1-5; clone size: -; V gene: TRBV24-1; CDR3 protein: CATSEGHRNQPQHF; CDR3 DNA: TGTGCCACCAGTGAGGGACATCGCAATCAGCCCCAGCATTTT
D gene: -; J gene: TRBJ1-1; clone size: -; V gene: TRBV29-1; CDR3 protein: CSAGAEAFF; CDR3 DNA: TGCAGCGCCGGGGCTGAAGCTTTCTTT
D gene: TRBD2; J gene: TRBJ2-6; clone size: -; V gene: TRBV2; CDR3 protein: CASSARLLAGGTGANVLTF; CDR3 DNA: TGTGCCAGCAGTGCGCGCCTGCTAGCGGGAGGGACTGGGGCCAACGTCCTGACTTTC
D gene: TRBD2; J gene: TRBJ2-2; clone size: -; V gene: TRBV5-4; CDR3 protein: CASSRTSGRSGELFF; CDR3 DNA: TGTGCCAGCAGTAGGACTAGCGGGAGGTCTGGGGAGCTGTTTTTT
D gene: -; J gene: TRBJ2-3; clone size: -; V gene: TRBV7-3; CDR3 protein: CASSLIRRGSPTDTQYF; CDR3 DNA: TGTGCCAGCAGCTTAATAAGGAGAGGCAGTCCCACAGATACGCAGTATTTT
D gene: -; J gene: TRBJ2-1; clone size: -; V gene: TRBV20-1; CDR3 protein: CSASLRSRRYNEQFF; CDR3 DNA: TGCAGTGCTAGTTTGCGGTCACGACGTTACAATGAGCAGTTCTTC
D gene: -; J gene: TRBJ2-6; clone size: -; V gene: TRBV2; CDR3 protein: CASTIGRGLSGANVLTF; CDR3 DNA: TGTGCCAGCACCATAGGAAGGGGTCTATCTGGGGCCAACGTCCTGACTTTC
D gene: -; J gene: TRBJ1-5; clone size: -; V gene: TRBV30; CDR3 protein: CAWSGGSNQPQHF; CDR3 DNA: TGTGCCTGGAGTGGAGGGAGCAATCAGCCCCAGCATTTT
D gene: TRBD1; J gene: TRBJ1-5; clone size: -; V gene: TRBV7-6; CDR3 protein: CASSLEAGGNNQPQHF; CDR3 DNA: TGTGCCAGCAGCTTAGAGGCAGGGGGCAACAATCAGCCCCAGCATTTT
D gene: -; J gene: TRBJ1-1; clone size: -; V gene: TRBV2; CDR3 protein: CASSVDRLTTEAFF; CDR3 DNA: TGTGCCAGCAGTGTTGACAGGCTGACCACTGAAGCTTTCTTT
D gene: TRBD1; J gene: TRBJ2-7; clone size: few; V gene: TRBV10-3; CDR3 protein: CAISGGQGAREQYF; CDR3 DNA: TGTGCCATCAGTGGAGGACAGGGGGCGCGGGAGCAGTACTTC
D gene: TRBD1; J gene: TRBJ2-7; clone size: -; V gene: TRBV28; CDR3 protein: CASKEQGANEQYF; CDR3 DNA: TGTGCCAGCAAAGAACAGGGGGCCAACGAGCAGTACTTC
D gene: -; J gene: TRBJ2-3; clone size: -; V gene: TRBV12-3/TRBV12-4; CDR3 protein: CASSFVADTQYF; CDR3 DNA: TGTGCCAGCAGTTTCGTAGCGGATACGCAGTATTTT
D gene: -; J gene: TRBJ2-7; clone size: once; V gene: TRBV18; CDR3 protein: CASSPSTGAPVEQYF; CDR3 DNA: TGTGCCAGCTCACCATCTACGGGAGCCCCCGTCGAGCAGTACTTC
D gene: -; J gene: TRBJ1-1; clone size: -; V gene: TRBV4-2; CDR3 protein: CASSQLHTRANTEAFF; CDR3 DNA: TGTGCCAGCAGCCAACTACATACCAGGGCGAACACTGAAGCTTTCTTT
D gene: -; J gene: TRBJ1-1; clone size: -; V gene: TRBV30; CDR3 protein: CAWSRYTDTEAFF; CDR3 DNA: TGTGCCTGGAGTAGGTACACAGACACTGAAGCTTTCTTT
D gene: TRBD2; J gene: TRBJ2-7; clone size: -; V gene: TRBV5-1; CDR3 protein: CASSLGAGGSYEQYF; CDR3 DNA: TGCGCCAGCAGCTTGGGGGCGGGAGGGTCCTACGAGCAGTACTTC
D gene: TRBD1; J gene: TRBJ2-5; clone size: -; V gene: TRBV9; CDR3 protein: CASSERQGTAGETQYF; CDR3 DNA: TGTGCCAGCAGCGAACGACAGGGGACGGCGGGAGAGACCCAGTACTTC
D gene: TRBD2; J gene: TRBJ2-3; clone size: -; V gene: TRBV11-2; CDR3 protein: CASSLDQLAGATDTQYF; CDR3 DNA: TGTGCCAGCAGCTTAGATCAGCTAGCGGGTGCCACAGATACGCAGTATTTT
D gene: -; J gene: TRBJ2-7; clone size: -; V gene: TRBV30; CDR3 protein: CAWSDYLVSYEQYF; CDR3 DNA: TGTGCCTGGAGTGACTACCTGGTCTCCTACGAGCAGTACTTC